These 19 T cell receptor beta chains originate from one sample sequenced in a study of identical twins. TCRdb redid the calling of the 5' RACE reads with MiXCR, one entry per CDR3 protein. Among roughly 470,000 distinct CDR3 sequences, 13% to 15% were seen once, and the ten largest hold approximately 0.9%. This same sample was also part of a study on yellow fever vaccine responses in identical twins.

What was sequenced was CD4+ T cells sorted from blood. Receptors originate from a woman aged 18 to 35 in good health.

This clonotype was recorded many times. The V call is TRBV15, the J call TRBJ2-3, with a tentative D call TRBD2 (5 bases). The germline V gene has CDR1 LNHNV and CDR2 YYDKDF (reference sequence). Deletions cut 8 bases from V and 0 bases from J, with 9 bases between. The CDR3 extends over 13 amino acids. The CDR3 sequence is CATAEGSTDTQYF. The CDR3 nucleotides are TGTGCCACCGCTGAGGGTAGCACAGATACGCAGTATTTT.

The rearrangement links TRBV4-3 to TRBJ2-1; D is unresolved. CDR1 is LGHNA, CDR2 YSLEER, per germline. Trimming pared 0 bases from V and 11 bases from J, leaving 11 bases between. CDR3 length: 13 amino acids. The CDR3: CASSQDVGRQQFF. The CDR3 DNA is TGCGCCAGCAGCCAAGATGTCGGTAGACAGCAGTTCTTC.

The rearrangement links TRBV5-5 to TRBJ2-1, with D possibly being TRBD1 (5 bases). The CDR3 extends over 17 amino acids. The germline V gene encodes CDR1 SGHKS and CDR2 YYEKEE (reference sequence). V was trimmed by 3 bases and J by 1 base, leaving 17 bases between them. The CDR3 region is CASSYTFSGPSYNEQFF. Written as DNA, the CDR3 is TGTGCCAGCAGCTACACCTTTTCAGGGCCTTCCTACAATGAGCAGTTCTTC.

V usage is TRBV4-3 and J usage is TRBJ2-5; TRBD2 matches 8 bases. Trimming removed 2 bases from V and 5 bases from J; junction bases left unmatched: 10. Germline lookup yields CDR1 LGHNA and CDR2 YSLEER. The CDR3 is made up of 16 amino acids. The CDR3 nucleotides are TGCGCCAGCAGCCAACCGACTCCTGCGGGAGGCGAGACCCAGTACTTC. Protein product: CASSQPTPAGGETQYF.

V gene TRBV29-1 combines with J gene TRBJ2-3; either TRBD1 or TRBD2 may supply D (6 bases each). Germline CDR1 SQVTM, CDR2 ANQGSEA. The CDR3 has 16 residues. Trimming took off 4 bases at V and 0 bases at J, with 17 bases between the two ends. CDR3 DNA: TGCAGCGTTGGAGGGGGAGGCACGACTAGCACAGATACGCAGTATTTT. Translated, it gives CSVGGGGTTSTDTQYF.

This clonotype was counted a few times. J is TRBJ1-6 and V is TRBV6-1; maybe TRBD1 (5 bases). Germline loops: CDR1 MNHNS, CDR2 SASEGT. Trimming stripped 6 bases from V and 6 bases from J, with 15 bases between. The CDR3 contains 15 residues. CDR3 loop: CASSPRGVLNSPLHF. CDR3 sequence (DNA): TGTGCCAGCAGCCCACGGGGGGTTCTTAATTCACCCCTCCACTTT.

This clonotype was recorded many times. CDR3 nucleotide sequence: TGTGCCAGCAGCTTGACAGAGCCGAAGACTGAAGCTTTCTTT. Protein: CASSLTEPKTEAFF. The rearrangement joins TRBV5-5 to TRBJ1-1; D gene uncertain. V shed 1 base and J shed 5 bases, with 12 bases lying between them. Per germline, CDR1 SGHKS and CDR2 YYEKEE (reference sequence). This CDR3 is 14 amino acids long.

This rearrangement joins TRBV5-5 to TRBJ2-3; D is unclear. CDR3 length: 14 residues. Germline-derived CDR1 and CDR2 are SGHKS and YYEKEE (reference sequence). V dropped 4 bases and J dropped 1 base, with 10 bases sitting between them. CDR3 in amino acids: CASSRRAGTDTQYF. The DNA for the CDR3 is TGTGCCAGCAGCCGCAGAGCCGGCACAGATACGCAGTATTTT.

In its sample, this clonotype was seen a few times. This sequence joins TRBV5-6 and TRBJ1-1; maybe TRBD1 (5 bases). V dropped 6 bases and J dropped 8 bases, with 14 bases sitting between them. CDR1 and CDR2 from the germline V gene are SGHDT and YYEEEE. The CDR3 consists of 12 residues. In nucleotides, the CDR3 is TGTGCCAGCACCGGGACCGGAATAGAAGCTTTCTTT. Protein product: CASTGTGIEAFF. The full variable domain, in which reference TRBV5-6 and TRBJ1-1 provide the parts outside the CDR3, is DAGVTQSPTHLIKTRGQQVTLRCSPKSGHDTVSWYQQALGQGPQFIFQYYEEEERQRGNFPDRFSGHQFPNYSSELNVNALLLGDSALYLCASTGTGIEAFFGQGTRLTVV.

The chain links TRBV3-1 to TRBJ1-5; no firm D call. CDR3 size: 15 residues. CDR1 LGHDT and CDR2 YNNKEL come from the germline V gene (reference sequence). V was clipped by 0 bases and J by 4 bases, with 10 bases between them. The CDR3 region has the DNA TGTGCCAGCAGCCAAGATCTGGGATTAAATCAGCCCCAGCATTTT. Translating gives CASSQDLGLNQPQHF.

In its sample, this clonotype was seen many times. CDR3 in DNA: TGTGCCAGCAGCCGCGGGACTGATTCCTACGAGCAGTACTTC. This gives the protein CASSRGTDSYEQYF. This chain links TRBV4-2 with TRBJ2-7; perhaps TRBD2 as D (6 bases). The length of the CDR3 is 14 residues. Trimming removed 4 bases from V and 1 base from J, with 11 bases in between. Germline V gives CDR1 LGHNA, CDR2 YNFKEQ.

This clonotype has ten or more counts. In DNA form, the CDR3 reads TGTGCCAGCAGTAAATCCGGGACTGCCAACGAGCAGTACTTC. It encodes CASSKSGTANEQYF. The V call is TRBV6-1, the J call TRBJ2-7; TRBD2 might be the D (6 bases). This CDR3 is 14 amino acids long. Deletions cut 5 bases from V and 5 bases from J, with 16 bases between. The germline V gene encodes CDR1 MNHNS and CDR2 SASEGT.

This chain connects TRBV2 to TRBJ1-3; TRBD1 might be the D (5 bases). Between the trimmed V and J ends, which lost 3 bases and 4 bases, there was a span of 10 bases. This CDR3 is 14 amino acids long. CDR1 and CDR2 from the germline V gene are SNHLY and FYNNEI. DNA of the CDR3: TGTGCCAGCAGTGACGTAGGGGAGGGAAACACCATATATTTT. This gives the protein CASSDVGEGNTIYF.

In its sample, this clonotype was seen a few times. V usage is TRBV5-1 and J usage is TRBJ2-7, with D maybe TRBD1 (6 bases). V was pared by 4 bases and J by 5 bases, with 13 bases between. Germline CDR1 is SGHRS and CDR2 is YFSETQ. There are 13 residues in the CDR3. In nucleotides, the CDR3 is TGCGCCAGCAGCAATACAGGGAACAACGAGCAGTACTTC. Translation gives CASSNTGNNEQYF.

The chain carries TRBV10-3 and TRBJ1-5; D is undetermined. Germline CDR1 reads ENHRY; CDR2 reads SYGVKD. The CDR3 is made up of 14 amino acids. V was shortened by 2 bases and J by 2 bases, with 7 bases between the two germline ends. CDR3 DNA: TGTGCCATCAGTGAGGAAACGCGCAATCAGCCCCAGCATTTT. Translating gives CAISEETRNQPQHF.

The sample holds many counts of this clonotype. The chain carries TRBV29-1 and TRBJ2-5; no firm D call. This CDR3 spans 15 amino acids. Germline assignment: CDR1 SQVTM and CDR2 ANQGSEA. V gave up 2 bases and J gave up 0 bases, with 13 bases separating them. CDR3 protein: CSVEPRTWYQETQYF. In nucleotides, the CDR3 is TGCAGCGTTGAACCAAGAACCTGGTACCAAGAGACCCAGTACTTC.

The CDR3 sequence is CASSPTSGGLGNHEQYF. The DNA for the CDR3 is TGTGCCAGCTCACCAACTAGCGGGGGACTCGGGAACCACGAGCAGTACTTC. This chain connects TRBV18 to TRBJ2-7; TRBD2 agrees at 11 bases. The CDR3 has 17 amino acids. V lost 2 bases to trimming and J lost 5 bases; unmatched junction nucleotides: 11. Per germline, CDR1 KGHSH and CDR2 LQKENI.

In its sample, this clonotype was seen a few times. The CDR3: CSSRDRGLAGTEAFF. The DNA for the CDR3 is TGCAGCTCCCGGGACAGGGGGCTTGCAGGCACTGAAGCTTTCTTT. The chain uses TRBV29-1 and TRBJ1-1, with 12 bases matching TRBD1. The CDR3 has 15 amino acids. CDR1 is SQVTM, CDR2 ANQGSEA, per germline. Losses at the gene ends were 8 bases for V and 4 bases for J; bases not matched to a gene: 11.

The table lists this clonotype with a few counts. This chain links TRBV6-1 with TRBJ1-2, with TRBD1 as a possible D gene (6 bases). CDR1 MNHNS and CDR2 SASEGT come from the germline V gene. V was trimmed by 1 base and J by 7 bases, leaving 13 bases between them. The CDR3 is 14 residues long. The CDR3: CASSEGVGAAGYTF. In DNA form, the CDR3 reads TGTGCCAGCAGTGAAGGGGTGGGGGCCGCTGGCTACACCTTC.